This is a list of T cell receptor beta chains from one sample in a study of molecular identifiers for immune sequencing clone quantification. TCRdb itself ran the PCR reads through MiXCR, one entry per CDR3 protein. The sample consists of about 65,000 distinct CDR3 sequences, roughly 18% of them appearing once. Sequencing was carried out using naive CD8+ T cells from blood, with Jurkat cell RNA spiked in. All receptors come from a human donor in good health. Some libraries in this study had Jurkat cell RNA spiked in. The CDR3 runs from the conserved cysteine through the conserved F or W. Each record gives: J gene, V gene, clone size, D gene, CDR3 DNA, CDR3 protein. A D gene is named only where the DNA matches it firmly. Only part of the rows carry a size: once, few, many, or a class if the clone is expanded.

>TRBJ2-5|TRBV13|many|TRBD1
TGTGCCAGCAGCTTAGAGGGGGCCTTAGTTGAGACCCAGTACTTC
CASSLEGALVETQYF
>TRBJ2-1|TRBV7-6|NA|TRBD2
TGTGCCAGCAGCCCCAGAAGCGGGAGTTCTTATGGGCAGTTCTTC
CASSPRSGSSYGQFF
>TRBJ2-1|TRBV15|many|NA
TGTGCCACCAGCAGAGATTCTGCTAGAATCGGTGAGCAGTTCTTC
CATSRDSARIGEQFF
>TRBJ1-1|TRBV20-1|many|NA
TGCAGTGCTAGAGCACTTCGGGGAGGCACTGAAGCTTTCTTT
CSARALRGGTEAFF
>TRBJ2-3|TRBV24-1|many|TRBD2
TGTGCCACCAGTGATTTGCACGGAGGACTAGCGGGAGCAGATACGCAGTATTTT
CATSDLHGGLAGADTQYF
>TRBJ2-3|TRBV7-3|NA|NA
TGTGCCAGCAGCTTGGGCAGTATAACCACAGATACGCAGTATTTT
CASSLGSITTDTQYF
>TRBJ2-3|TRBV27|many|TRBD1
TGTGCCAGCAGTCCCCCGGGACAGGGGGCTATAGATACGCAGTATTTT
CASSPPGQGAIDTQYF
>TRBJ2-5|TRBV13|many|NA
TGTGCCAGCAGCCCGGGACTTAACCAAGAGACCCAGTACTTC
CASSPGLNQETQYF
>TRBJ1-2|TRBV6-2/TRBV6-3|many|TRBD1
TGTGCCAGCAGTTACTTACCGGGACAGGAGTTGCGCTATGGCTACACCTTC
CASSYLPGQELRYGYTF
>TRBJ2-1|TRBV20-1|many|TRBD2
TGCAGTGCTAGTCGCCTAGCGGGAGGCGATGAGCAGTTCTTC
CSASRLAGGDEQFF
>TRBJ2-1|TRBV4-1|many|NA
TGCGCCAGCAGCCAAGATGGTAGCGGCTACAATGAGCAGTTCTTC
CASSQDGSGYNEQFF
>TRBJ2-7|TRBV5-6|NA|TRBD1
TGTGCCAGCAGCTTGGGTCAGGGGGCCATCGAGCAGTACTTC
CASSLGQGAIEQYF
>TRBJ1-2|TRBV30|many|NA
TGTGCCTGGAGTGTCGGGGGGAATATGTATGGCTACACCTTC
CAWSVGGNMYGYTF
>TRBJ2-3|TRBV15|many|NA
TGTGCCACCAGCGTTCTAGGCGCTAGCACAGATACGCAGTATTTT
CATSVLGASTDTQYF
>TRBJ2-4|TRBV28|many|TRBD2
TGTGCCAGCAGCGATCTCCTGGGACTAGCGGGAAGAGACAAAAACATTCAGTACTTC
CASSDLLGLAGRDKNIQYF
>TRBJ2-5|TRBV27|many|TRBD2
TGTGCCAGCACCGGGGGGTACCAAGAGACCCAGTACTTC
CASTGGYQETQYF
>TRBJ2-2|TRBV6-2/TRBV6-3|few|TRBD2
TGTGCCAGCAGGCGGACTAGATTAAGCGGGGAGCTGTTTTTT
CASRRTRLSGELFF
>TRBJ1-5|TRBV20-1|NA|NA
TGCAGTGCTAGCGATAGGACCGGAGATAAGCCCCAGCATTTT
CSASDRTGDKPQHF
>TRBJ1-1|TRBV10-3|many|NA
TGTGCCATCAGTGAAGGGGTGAACACTGAAGCTTTCTTT
CAISEGVNTEAFF
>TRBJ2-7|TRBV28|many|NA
TGTGCCAGCGCTGTGCAGGGGTCCTACGAGCAGTACTTC
CASAVQGSYEQYF
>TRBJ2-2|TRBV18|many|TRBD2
TGTGCCAGCTCACCACCACTAGCGGGAATGGCCGGGGAGCTGTTTTTT
CASSPPLAGMAGELFF
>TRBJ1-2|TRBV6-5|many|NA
TGTGCCAGCAGTCCTATCAGGATCAATGGCTACACCTTC
CASSPIRINGYTF
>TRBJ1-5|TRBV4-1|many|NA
TGCGCCAGCAGCCAACCCGACAGTAAGGGCCAGCCCCAGCATTTT
CASSQPDSKGQPQHF
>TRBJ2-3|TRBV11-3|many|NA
TGTGCCAGCAGCTTAGGACAACTTAGCACAGATACGCAGTATTTT
CASSLGQLSTDTQYF
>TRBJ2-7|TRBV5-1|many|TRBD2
TGCGCCAGCAGCTTGGTAGGAACGGGAGGGCCACTCGAGCAGTACTTC
CASSLVGTGGPLEQYF
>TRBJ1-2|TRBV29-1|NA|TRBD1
TGCAGCTCAAAGGACAGGGAGGACTATGGCTACACCTTC
CSSKDREDYGYTF
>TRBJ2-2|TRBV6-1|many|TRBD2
TGTGCCAGCAGTGAACCCGTAGCGGGAGTGGGGGCCGGGGAGCTGTTTTTT
CASSEPVAGVGAGELFF
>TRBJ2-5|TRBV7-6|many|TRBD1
TGTGCCAGCAGTCCAGACAGGGTCAGCCGGGAGACCCAGTACTTC
CASSPDRVSRETQYF
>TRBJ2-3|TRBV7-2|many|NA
TGTGCCAGCAGCTTAGCGGTGTGGGGAGATACGCAGTATTTT
CASSLAVWGDTQYF